The source of this TCR beta chain is a study of blood T cell repertoires in COVID-19. Across the study: PBMCs, B-cell-depleted T cells, or T cells provided the cDNA or gDNA that made up the material.

Authors' processing steps: It was from reference gene primer amplification that nucleated cell counts were estimated. Here immunoSEQ multiplex PCR was the method, and the copy in TCRdb shows in-frame clones only, minus some. The V and J calls and clone size come from that table; D and trimming were worked out from the DNA. The sample lists 150,000 to 200,000 clones; around 85% were seen once. CDR1 is LGHDT, CDR2 YNNKEL, per germline (reference sequence). The length of the CDR3 is 16 residues. The V gene end was trimmed by 5 bases and the J gene end by 5 bases; junction bases not matched to a gene: 10.

This rearrangement joins TRBV3-1 (or the pseudogene TRBV3-2) to TRBJ2-5, with 11 bases aligning to TRBD2. This clonotype originated in a woman aged 80 or over with COVID-19, enrolled during active disease. Sequenced sample: peripheral blood. CDR3 coding DNA: TGTGCCAGCAGCGAATTTAGCGGGAGGGCCGGGGAGACCCAGTACTTC. This codes for CASSEFSGRAGETQYF.